One sample yielded the 31 T cell receptor beta chains listed below, sequenced in a study of shared clonotypes between healthy human individuals. Data came from immunoSEQ multiplex PCR; TCRdb stores just in-frame clones and leaves some out. The sample has over a million clones, about four fifths seen once. The specimen sequenced was memory CD4+ T cells from PBMCs. Sample subset: CD45RA-negative fraction. These receptors all come from a young man in good health. Some clones in this sample may be carry-over from other donors' samples.

This chain joins TRBV11-1 and TRBJ2-7; no definite D call. The germline gives CDR1 SGHAT, CDR2 FQDESV (reference sequence). This CDR3 is 15 amino acids long. V was shortened by 1 base and J by 0 bases, with 10 bases between the two germline ends. In nucleotides, the CDR3 is TGTGCCAGCAGCTTAGGCCCAGGCATCTCCTACGAGCAGTACTTC. It codes for CASSLGPGISYEQYF.

Note on this clone: At one of its ends the junction is not consistent with the germline gene, which may arise from a read error. V usage is TRBV15 and J usage is TRBJ2-3, with 9 bases aligning to TRBD1. The CDR3 covers 15 residues. CDR1 LNHNV and CDR2 YYDKDF come from the germline V gene (reference sequence). CDR3: CATSRGDRAPDTQYF. CDR3 coding DNA: TGTGCCACCAGTAGAGGGGACAGGGCACCAGATACGCAGTATTTT.

This clone was seen only a few times. V gene TRBV7-3 combines with J gene TRBJ1-1; D unclear. Germline V gene sequence: CDR1 SGHTA, CDR2 FQGTGA. V gave up 5 bases and J gave up 6 bases, with 16 bases separating them. This CDR3 has 14 amino acids. The CDR3 loop reads CASSTDSLTAEAFF. In nucleotides, the CDR3 is TGTGCCAGCAGCACGGACTCCTTAACGGCTGAAGCTTTCTTT.

This clone has a single count. The genes are TRBV5-1 and TRBJ2-7, with D tentatively TRBD2 (6 bases). The CDR3 is 15 amino acids. Germline CDR1 SGHRS, CDR2 YFSETQ. Trimming pared 0 bases from V and 7 bases from J, leaving 17 bases between. DNA of the CDR3: TGCGCCAGCAGCTTGGTAGCGGCCTACACGGGGGAGCAGTACTTC. This sequence encodes CASSLVAAYTGEQYF.

J is TRBJ2-1 and V is TRBV4-2; TRBD2 agrees at 10 bases. Germline CDR1 LGHNA, CDR2 YNFKEQ. The ends lost 4 bases at V and 7 bases at J; junction bases unmatched: 10. The CDR3 runs to 16 residues. In DNA, the CDR3 is TGTGCCAGCAGCCCGGTAGCGGGAGGCCCCTCAAATGAGCAGTTCTTC. This encodes CASSPVAGGPSNEQFF.

The table lists this clone with a count of one. The CDR3 DNA sequence: TGTGCCAGCAGCGCCCGACAGAGGAGGGGACTAGAAGACAAAAACATTCAGTACTTC. It encodes CASSARQRRGLEDKNIQYF. The chain combines TRBV7-8 with TRBJ2-4; the match to TRBD2 covers 8 bases. Germline V gives CDR1 SGHVS, CDR2 FQNEAQ. CDR3 length equals 19 residues. V trimming: 5 bases; J trimming: 3 bases; junction bases outside the gene matches: 18.

Comments on this clone: The same CDR3 can be traced to other DNA sequences in this sample. The DNA for the CDR3 is TGTGCCAGCAGCTTGTACGAGAAACTGTTTTTT. Translating it yields CASSLYEKLFF. The rearrangement uses TRBV7-9 and TRBJ1-4; D remains ambiguous. The CDR3 covers 11 residues. V was cut by 3 bases and J by 11 bases, with 7 bases left in between. Germline V lookup: CDR1 SEHNR, CDR2 FQNEAQ (reference sequence).

For this clone: Other DNA sequences within the sample encode an identical CDR3. CDR3 in amino acids: CAWNSGRSTDTQYF. CDR3 sequence (DNA): TGTGCCTGGAACAGCGGGAGGTCCACAGATACGCAGTATTTT. The chain has TRBV30 and TRBJ2-3, with TRBD2 matching 9 bases. The CDR3 consists of 14 residues. The ends lost 4 bases at V and 2 bases at J; junction bases unmatched: 4. Germline V CDR1 and CDR2: GTSNPN, SVGIG (reference sequence).

The V and J genes are TRBV7-2 and TRBJ2-5; possibly TRBD2 for D (6 bases). The CDR3 extends over 17 amino acids. Germline CDR1 is SGHTA and CDR2 is FQGNSA. The V end was cut by 2 bases, the J end by 5 bases, with 21 bases between. CDR3 loop: CASSLFPGEVGKETQYF. The CDR3 DNA reads as TGTGCCAGCAGCTTATTTCCCGGGGAGGTGGGCAAGGAGACCCAGTACTTC.

This clone has a count of ten or more. The V and J genes are TRBV18 and TRBJ1-3; D is unresolved. In germline, CDR1 is KGHSH, CDR2 LQKENI. V lost 3 bases to trimming and J lost 0 bases, with 9 bases between them. This CDR3 is built from 15 residues. CDR3 loop: CASSPSGSSGNTIYF. The CDR3 DNA reads TGTGCCAGCTCACCGAGTGGAAGCTCTGGAAACACCATATATTTT.

The chain is built from TRBV28 and TRBJ1-1, with D perhaps matching TRBD1 (6 bases). The CDR3 runs 12 residues. V was trimmed by 10 bases and J by 3 bases, leaving 12 bases between them. Looked up from germline, CDR1 is MDHEN and CDR2 is SYDVKM. CDR3 in amino acids: CATRQVDTEAFF. The CDR3 DNA sequence: TGTGCCACCCGACAGGTTGACACTGAAGCTTTCTTT.

The chain joins TRBV5-1 to TRBJ2-3, with 11 bases fitting TRBD2. The germline gives CDR1 SGHRS, CDR2 YFSETQ. The CDR3 is 18 residues long. Trimming removed 3 bases from V and 2 bases from J; junction bases left unmatched: 11. This chain's CDR3 is CASSYGTSGTLPTDTQYF. The CDR3 DNA follows: TGCGCCAGCAGCTACGGGACTAGCGGCACCTTACCCACAGATACGCAGTATTTT. The full variable domain, rest sourced from reference TRBV5-1 and TRBJ2-3, is KAGVTQTPRYLIKTRGQQVTLSCSPISGHRSVSWYQQTPGQGLQFLFEYFSETQRNKGNFPGRFSGRQFSNSRSEMNVSTLELGDSALYLCASSYGTSGTLPTDTQYFGPGTRLTVL.

This clone has more than one count but fewer than ten. This chain connects TRBV27 to TRBJ1-2, with a weak D call TRBD1 (5 bases). The CDR3 covers 14 residues. The germline V gene encodes CDR1 MNHEY and CDR2 SMNVEV (reference sequence). The V end was cut by 3 bases, the J end by 4 bases, with 12 bases between. CDR3: CASSFRVRGYGYTF. The DNA for the CDR3 is TGTGCCAGCAGTTTCAGGGTGAGAGGCTATGGCTACACCTTC.

J is TRBJ1-4 and V is TRBV6-1; D possibly corresponds to TRBD1 (6 bases). V lost 2 bases and J 10 bases, leaving 8 bases between the germline ends. Germline V gene lookup returns CDR1 MNHNS and CDR2 SASEGT. The CDR3 length is 12 residues. In DNA form, the CDR3 reads TGTGCCAGCAGTGAAATAGGGGGAAAACTGTTTTTT. Amino acid sequence: CASSEIGGKLFF.

This clone was counted only a few times. The rearrangement links TRBV10-3 to TRBJ1-1; D perhaps matches TRBD1 (5 bases). The CDR3 is 11 amino acids. Trimming shortened V by 6 bases and J by 7 bases, and 9 bases separated the two germline ends. CDR1 ENHRY and CDR2 SYGVKD come from the germline V gene. In nucleotides, the CDR3 is TGTGCCATCAGAGGGGAGGGTGAAGCTTTCTTT. Protein sequence: CAIRGEGEAFF.

In its sample, this clone was seen a few times. The V call is TRBV11-1, the J call TRBJ2-6, with D perhaps TRBD2 (6 bases). The germline V gene encodes CDR1 SGHAT and CDR2 FQDESV (reference sequence). Trimming cost V 3 bases and J 3 bases, with 9 bases left between them. The CDR3 has 15 residues. DNA of the CDR3: TGTGCCAGCAGCTTTCAGGGAGGTGGGGCCAACGTCCTGACTTTC. It is translated as CASSFQGGGANVLTF.

This rearrangement joins TRBV5-1 to TRBJ2-1; D remains unclear. This CDR3 contains 14 residues. The ends were cut back, 0 bases at V and 5 bases at J, with 9 bases in the middle. The germline gives CDR1 SGHRS, CDR2 YFSETQ. The CDR3 DNA reads as TGCGCCAGCAGCTTGGTGGCAGGCCACAATGAGCAGTTCTTC. Translation: CASSLVAGHNEQFF. The whole variable domain, remainder taken from reference TRBV5-1 and TRBJ2-1, is KAGVTQTPRYLIKTRGQQVTLSCSPISGHRSVSWYQQTPGQGLQFLFEYFSETQRNKGNFPGRFSGRQFSNSRSEMNVSTLELGDSALYLCASSLVAGHNEQFFGPGTRLTVL.

This chain links TRBV7-2 with TRBJ2-3; D might be TRBD1 (6 bases). CDR3 size: 13 residues. Germline V CDR1 and CDR2: SGHTA, FQGNSA. Trimming cost V 6 bases and J 6 bases, with 13 bases left between them. The CDR3 nucleotides are TGTGCCAGCAGTCCCCCAGGGGTGGATACGCAGTATTTT. It is translated as CASSPPGVDTQYF.

This clone was seen more than once but under ten times. This rearrangement joins TRBV28 to TRBJ2-7; D gene uncertain. The CDR3 loop spans 12 amino acids. The V gene's germline CDR1 is MDHEN and CDR2 SYDVKM. With 8 bases removed from V and 0 bases from J, the gap between germline ends came to 8 bases. As DNA, the CDR3 is TGTGCCAGCGTCGCGACCTCCTACGAGCAGTACTTC. This translates into CASVATSYEQYF. Full variable domain (outside the CDR3, taken from reference TRBV28 and TRBJ2-7): DVKVTQSSRYLVKRTGEKVFLECVQDMDHENMFWYRQDPGLGLRLIYFSYDVKMKEKGDIPEGYSVSREKKERFSLILESASTNQTSMYLCASVATSYEQYFGPGTRLTVT.

This CDR3 is CASSSSNGGAQYF. DNA of the CDR3: TGTGCCAGCAGCTCCTCGAACGGGGGGGCCCAGTACTTC. V gene TRBV7-2 combines with J gene TRBJ2-5; 8 bases agree with TRBD2. Germline CDR1 reads SGHTA; CDR2 reads FQGNSA. V dropped 4 bases and J dropped 9; count of bases not matched to a gene: 7. The CDR3 covers 13 residues.

The chain recombines TRBV28 with TRBJ1-5, with D unclear. The CDR3 spans 14 residues. Per the germline V gene, CDR1 is MDHEN and CDR2 is SYDVKM. Trimming took 6 bases from V and 6 from J, leaving 15 bases between them. CDR3 loop: CASSFPRYGQPQHF. In DNA form, the CDR3 reads TGTGCCAGCAGCTTTCCGAGGTACGGTCAGCCCCAGCATTTT.

The CDR3 DNA reads as TGTGCCAGCAGGGACGGGACAGCAGGCTATGGCTACACCTTC. Amino acid sequence: CASRDGTAGYGYTF. The chain combines TRBV6-6 with TRBJ1-2; 7 bases align to TRBD1. The CDR3 sequence is 14 residues long. Unmatched junction bases numbered 8, after V lost 6 bases and J lost 4 bases. CDR1 MNHNY and CDR2 SVGAGI come from the germline V gene (reference sequence).

This clone was seen only a few times. The V gene is TRBV6-6, the J gene TRBJ2-5, with D hard to call. V was pared by 5 bases and J by 6 bases, with 7 bases between. The CDR3 is 11 residues long. Germline-derived CDR1 and CDR2 are MNHNY and SVGAGI (reference sequence). The CDR3 loop reads CASSTPKTQYF. Written as DNA, the CDR3 is TGTGCCAGCAGTACCCCAAAGACCCAGTACTTC.

CDR3 nucleotides: TGTGCCAGCAGCTTTTACCCTGGGCAAGAGACCCAGTACTTC. Translating gives CASSFYPGQETQYF. This sequence joins TRBV7-2 and TRBJ2-5; D is unclear. Germline V gene data show CDR1 as SGHTA and CDR2 as FQGNSA. Trimming removed 3 bases from V and 2 bases from J, with 10 bases in between. This CDR3 has 14 residues.

The genes are TRBV9 and TRBJ1-3, with a tentative D call TRBD1 (6 bases). Deletions cut 0 bases from V and 0 bases from J, with 10 bases between. The germline CDR1 and CDR2 sequences are SGDLS and YYNGEE. The CDR3 is made up of 16 amino acids. The CDR3 sequence is CASSVGGGFSGNTIYF. Written as DNA, the CDR3 is TGTGCCAGCAGCGTAGGAGGGGGTTTCTCTGGAAACACCATATATTTT.

V usage is TRBV2 and J usage is TRBJ2-3; a weak D match, TRBD2 (6 bases). The V gene lost 5 bases and the J gene lost 2 bases, with 11 bases spanning the gap. This CDR3 region has 14 residues. Germline CDR1 and CDR2: SNHLY and FYNNEI. CDR3 amino acids: CASSYGGTTDTQYF. The CDR3 DNA follows: TGTGCCAGCAGTTACGGCGGGACCACAGATACGCAGTATTTT.

The chain carries TRBV29-1 and TRBJ1-2; D uncertain. Looked up from germline, CDR1 is SQVTM and CDR2 is ANQGSEA. The CDR3 runs to 11 residues. V shed 5 bases and J shed 3 bases, with 7 bases lying between them. CDR3 in amino acids: CSVLTHYGYTF. CDR3 nucleotide sequence: TGCAGCGTTTTGACCCACTATGGCTACACCTTC.

This chain links TRBV4-1 with TRBJ2-1, with D hard to call. The CDR3 extends over 16 amino acids. Trimming removed 2 bases at V and 0 bases at J, with 11 bases between. Germline lookup yields CDR1 MGHRA and CDR2 YSYEKL. CDR3 sequence: CASSQRRTSSYNEQFF. DNA for the CDR3: TGCGCCAGCAGCCAAAGACGGACCAGCTCCTACAATGAGCAGTTCTTC.

This clone came up once. This chain links TRBV18 with TRBJ1-3; possible D gene TRBD1, 6 bases. Trimming left V 4 bases short and J 2 bases short, with 12 bases between. The CDR3 is 15 amino acids. Germline V gene sequence: CDR1 KGHSH, CDR2 LQKENI. Written as DNA, the CDR3 is TGTGCCAGCTCACAGACTACAGGGCCTGGAAACACCATATATTTT. It encodes CASSQTTGPGNTIYF.

The gene calls are TRBV7-2 and TRBJ1-4; D is unresolved. Germline V gives CDR1 SGHTA, CDR2 FQGNSA. CDR3 length: 12 amino acids. The V end was cut by 0 bases, the J end by 8 bases, with 4 bases between. CDR3 sequence: CASSLAREKLFF. In DNA, the CDR3 is TGTGCCAGCAGCTTAGCACGCGAAAAACTGTTTTTT.

This clone occurred once. This rearrangement joins TRBV7-7 to TRBJ2-1, with TRBD2 matching 7 bases. CDR3 length equals 15 residues. The trim removed 0 bases at V and 5 bases at J, leaving 4 bases unmatched. Germline values: CDR1 SSHAT, CDR2 FNYEAQ (reference sequence). As DNA, the CDR3 is TGTGCCAGCAGCTTAGCAGCGGGACTTAACAATGAGCAGTTCTTC. It encodes CASSLAAGLNNEQFF.